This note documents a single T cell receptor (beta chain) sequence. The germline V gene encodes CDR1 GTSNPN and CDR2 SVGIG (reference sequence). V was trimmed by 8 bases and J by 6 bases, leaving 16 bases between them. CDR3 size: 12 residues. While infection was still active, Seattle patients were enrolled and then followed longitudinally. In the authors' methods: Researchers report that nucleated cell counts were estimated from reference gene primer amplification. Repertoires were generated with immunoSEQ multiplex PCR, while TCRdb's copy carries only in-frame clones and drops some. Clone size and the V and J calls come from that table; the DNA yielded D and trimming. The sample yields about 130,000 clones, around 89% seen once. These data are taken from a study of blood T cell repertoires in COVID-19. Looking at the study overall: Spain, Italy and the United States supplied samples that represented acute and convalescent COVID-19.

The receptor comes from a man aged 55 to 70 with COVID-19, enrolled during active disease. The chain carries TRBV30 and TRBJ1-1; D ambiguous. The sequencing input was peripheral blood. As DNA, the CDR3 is TGTGCCGCTGCCAGTGGGAGCGCTGAAGCTTTCTTT. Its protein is CAAASGSAEAFF.